Below are 17 T cell receptor beta chains sequenced from a single sample in a study of OX40 agonist ivuxolimab in advanced cancers. TCRdb keeps only in-frame clones here, not all; method: immunoSEQ multiplex PCR. The table records approximately 90,000 clones, over 75% of them present only once. The material sequenced was CD4+ or CD8+ T cells sorted from blood, taken in a trial of the OX40 agonist ivuxolimab. These receptors all come from an adult with an advanced solid tumor such as melanoma, head and neck, liver or kidney cancer.

V gene TRBV6-5 combines with J gene TRBJ2-1; 8 bases match TRBD2. The CDR3 is 15 amino acids. V lost 6 bases, J lost 6 bases, and 10 bases stayed unmatched. Germline V lookup: CDR1 MNHEY, CDR2 SVGAGI. The CDR3 DNA reads as TGTGCCAGCAGAGAATCAGGACTAGCTGGCAATGAGCAGTTCTTC. Translated: CASRESGLAGNEQFF.

In DNA form, the CDR3 reads TGTGCCAGCAGTTACTCCCGAAATAGCAATCAGCCCCAGCATTTT. This sequence encodes CASSYSRNSNQPQHF. The V call is TRBV6-5, the J call TRBJ1-5; the D is unclear. There are 15 residues in the CDR3. Trimming cost V 0 bases and J 0 bases, with 6 bases left between them. Germline V gives CDR1 MNHEY, CDR2 SVGAGI.

The V gene is TRBV7-9, the J gene TRBJ2-2; no definite D call. Deletions cut 5 bases from V and 5 bases from J, with 6 bases between. The CDR3 has 12 amino acids. Germline V gene lookup returns CDR1 SEHNR and CDR2 FQNEAQ (reference sequence). The CDR3 sequence is CASSLSTGELFF. CDR3 coding DNA: TGTGCCAGCAGCCTCTCTACCGGGGAGCTGTTTTTT.

The V gene is TRBV10-3, the J gene TRBJ1-2; D gene unclear. V shed 0 bases and J shed 2 bases, with 10 bases lying between them. The CDR3 totals 15 residues. Germline CDR1 and CDR2: ENHRY and SYGVKD. This chain's CDR3 is CAISESVGNNYGYTF. For the CDR3, the DNA is TGTGCCATCAGTGAGTCGGTAGGGAACAACTATGGCTACACCTTC.

This rearrangement joins TRBV10-3 to TRBJ2-1; TRBD1 aligns across 10 bases. Trimming took 2 bases from V and 10 from J; bases not matched to a gene: 11. The CDR3 covers 16 residues. The germline V gene encodes CDR1 ENHRY and CDR2 SYGVKD. CDR3 residues: CAISEPGTGVIGEQFF. The CDR3 DNA reads TGTGCCATCAGTGAGCCCGGGACAGGGGTTATCGGGGAGCAGTTCTTC.

CDR3 residues: CASSYSWDSPLHF. CDR3 DNA sequence: TGTGCCAGCAGTTACTCGTGGGATTCACCCCTCCACTTT. This rearrangement joins TRBV6-5 to TRBJ1-6; D gene ambiguous. Trimming shortened V by 0 bases and J by 8 bases, and 5 bases separated the two germline ends. Per the germline V gene, CDR1 is MNHEY and CDR2 is SVGAGI. CDR3 size: 13 residues.

V is TRBV30 and J is TRBJ2-7; D is ambiguous. This CDR3 contains 13 residues. V shed 0 bases and J shed 12 bases, with 18 bases lying between them. CDR1 and CDR2 (germline): GTSNPN, SVGIG (reference sequence). The chain's CDR3 is CAWSVQPPRPGYF. CDR3 bases: TGTGCCTGGAGTGTACAGCCCCCCAGGCCGGGGTACTTC.

The chain recombines TRBV6-5 with TRBJ2-1; TRBD1 is a possible D gene (5 bases). Looked up from germline, CDR1 is MNHEY and CDR2 is SVGAGI. Trimming removed 2 bases at V and 1 base at J, with 9 bases between. The CDR3 runs 15 residues. This CDR3 is CASSYPAGSYNEQFF. In DNA, the CDR3 is TGTGCCAGCAGTTACCCGGCAGGGTCCTACAATGAGCAGTTCTTC.

The chain combines TRBV5-6 with TRBJ2-7, with D hard to call. Trimming took off 0 bases at V and 5 bases at J, with 3 bases between the two ends. In germline, CDR1 is SGHDT, CDR2 YYEEEE. The CDR3 runs to 11 residues. The CDR3 protein is CASSLADEQYF. The CDR3, as DNA: TGTGCCAGCAGCTTGGCGGACGAGCAGTACTTC.

The chain recombines TRBV2 with TRBJ2-1; 7 positions match TRBD2. With V trimmed by 6 bases and J by 6 bases, 8 bases remained unmatched. CDR1 and CDR2 from the germline V gene are SNHLY and FYNNEI. The CDR3 totals 14 residues. CDR3 loop: CASSQQGGSNEQFF. In DNA form, the CDR3 reads TGTGCCAGCAGCCAGCAGGGAGGGAGCAATGAGCAGTTCTTC.

The V call is TRBV28, the J call TRBJ1-5; D may be TRBD1 (5 bases). This CDR3 has 15 residues. CDR1 is MDHEN, CDR2 SYDVKM, per germline. CDR3 in amino acids: CASLPADRSNQPQHF. DNA for the CDR3: TGTGCTAGTTTACCAGCCGACAGAAGCAATCAGCCCCAGCATTTT.

V gene TRBV27 combines with J gene TRBJ2-2; TRBD1 might be the D (5 bases). The V end was cut by 5 bases, the J end by 4 bases, with 14 bases between. This CDR3 has 15 residues. CDR1 and CDR2 (germline): MNHEY, SMNVEV (reference sequence). The CDR3 region is CASSTGPESTGELFF. The CDR3 DNA sequence: TGTGCCAGCAGTACAGGCCCAGAGAGCACCGGGGAGCTGTTTTTT.

The V and J genes are TRBV28 and TRBJ1-2; D is possibly TRBD1 (5 bases). Per germline, CDR1 MDHEN and CDR2 SYDVKM. With 2 bases removed from V and 4 bases from J, the gap between germline ends came to 11 bases. The CDR3 runs 14 residues. DNA of the CDR3: TGTGCCAGCAGTTTACCAGGGATCTCCTATGGCTACACCTTC. Translating gives CASSLPGISYGYTF.

V usage is TRBV28 and J usage is TRBJ1-2; D gene uncertain. Trimming stripped 1 base from V and 2 bases from J, with 8 bases between. Germline CDR1 and CDR2: MDHEN and SYDVKM. The CDR3 covers 14 residues. The CDR3 region has the DNA TGTGCCAGCAGTTTATTGGGAGCGAACTATGGCTACACCTTC. Translation: CASSLLGANYGYTF.

The CDR3 loop reads CASSLSPSGYEQYF. CDR3 sequence (DNA): TGCGCCAGCAGCTTGTCCCCCAGCGGGTACGAGCAGTACTTC. This chain links TRBV5-1 with TRBJ2-7; a possible D gene is TRBD2 (6 bases). The CDR3 is 14 amino acids. Trimming took off 1 base at V and 4 bases at J, with 12 bases between the two ends. Germline-derived CDR1 and CDR2 are SGHRS and YFSETQ.

This clone was seen only once. This chain links TRBV2 with TRBJ1-3; perhaps TRBD1 as D (6 bases). The CDR3 contains 15 residues. From germline, CDR1 is SNHLY and CDR2 FYNNEI. V was cut by 8 bases and J by 0 bases, with 14 bases left in between. The CDR3 loop is CASAARGGSGNTIYF. The DNA for the CDR3 is TGTGCCAGCGCGGCTAGGGGGGGCTCTGGAAACACCATATATTTT.

This clone was recorded a few times. The genes are TRBV29-1 and TRBJ2-1; TRBD2 aligns across 7 bases. Trimming took 5 bases from V and 2 from J; bases not matched to a gene: 24. The CDR3 length is 20 residues. CDR1 and CDR2 from the germline V gene are SQVTM and ANQGSEA. Here the CDR3 reads CSVPGGGGVAGPIPYNEQFF. The CDR3 region has the DNA TGCAGCGTTCCTGGGGGGGGAGGGGTAGCGGGCCCCATCCCCTACAATGAGCAGTTCTTC.